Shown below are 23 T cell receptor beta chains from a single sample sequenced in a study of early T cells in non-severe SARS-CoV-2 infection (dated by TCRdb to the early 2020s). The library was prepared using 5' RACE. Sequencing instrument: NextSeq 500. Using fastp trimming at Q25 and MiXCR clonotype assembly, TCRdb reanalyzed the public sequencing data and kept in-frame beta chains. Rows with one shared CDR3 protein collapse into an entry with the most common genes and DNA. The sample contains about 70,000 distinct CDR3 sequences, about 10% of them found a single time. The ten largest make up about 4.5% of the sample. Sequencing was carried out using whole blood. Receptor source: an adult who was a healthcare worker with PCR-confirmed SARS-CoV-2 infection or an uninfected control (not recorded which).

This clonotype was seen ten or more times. Written as DNA, the CDR3 is TGTGCCAGCAGCTTAGTGGGACTAGCGGGGGGGTACAATGAGCAGTTCTTC. Its translation: CASSLVGLAGGYNEQFF. The chain combines TRBV7-2 with TRBJ2-1; 16 bases are a match to TRBD2. V lost 1 base and J lost 4; bases outside the gene matches: 1. CDR1 is SGHTA and CDR2 is FQGNSA in the germline V gene. The CDR3 loop spans 17 amino acids.

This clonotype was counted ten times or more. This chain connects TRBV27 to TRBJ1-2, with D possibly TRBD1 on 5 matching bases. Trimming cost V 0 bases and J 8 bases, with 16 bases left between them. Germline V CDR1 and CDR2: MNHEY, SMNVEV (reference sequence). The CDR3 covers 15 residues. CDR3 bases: TGTGCCAGCAGTTTATCGGGAGGGGAGGTGGCCGGCTACACCTTC. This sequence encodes CASSLSGGEVAGYTF.

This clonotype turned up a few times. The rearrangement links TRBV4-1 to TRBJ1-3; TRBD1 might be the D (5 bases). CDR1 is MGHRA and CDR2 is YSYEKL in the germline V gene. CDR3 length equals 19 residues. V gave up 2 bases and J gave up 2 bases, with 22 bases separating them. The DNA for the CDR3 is TGCGCCAGCAGCCAAATGCCCCAGGGATCCGTAACGGCTGGAAACACCATATATTTT. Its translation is CASSQMPQGSVTAGNTIYF.

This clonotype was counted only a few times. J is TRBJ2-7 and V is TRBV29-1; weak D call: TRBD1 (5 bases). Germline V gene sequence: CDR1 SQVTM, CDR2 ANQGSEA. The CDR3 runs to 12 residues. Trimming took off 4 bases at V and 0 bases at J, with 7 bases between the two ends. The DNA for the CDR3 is TGCAGCGTTGGGGGCCTCTCCTACGAGCAGTACTTC. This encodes CSVGGLSYEQYF.

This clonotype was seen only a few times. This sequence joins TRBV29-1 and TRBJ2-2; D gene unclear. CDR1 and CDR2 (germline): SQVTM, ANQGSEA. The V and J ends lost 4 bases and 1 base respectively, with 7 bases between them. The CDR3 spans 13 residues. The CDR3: CSVVKQNTGELFF. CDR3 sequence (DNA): TGCAGCGTTGTGAAACAGAACACCGGGGAGCTGTTTTTT.

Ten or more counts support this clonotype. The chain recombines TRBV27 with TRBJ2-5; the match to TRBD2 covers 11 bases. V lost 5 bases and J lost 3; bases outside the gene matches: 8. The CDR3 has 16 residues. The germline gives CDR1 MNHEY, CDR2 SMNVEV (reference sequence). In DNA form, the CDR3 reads TGTGCCAGCAGTATCATAGCGGGGGGGATCAAAGAGACCCAGTACTTC. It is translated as CASSIIAGGIKETQYF.

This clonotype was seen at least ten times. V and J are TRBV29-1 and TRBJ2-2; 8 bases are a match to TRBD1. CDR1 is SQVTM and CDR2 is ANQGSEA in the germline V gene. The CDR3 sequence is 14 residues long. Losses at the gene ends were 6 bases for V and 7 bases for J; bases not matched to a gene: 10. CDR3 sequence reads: CSVGAGQEVGELFF. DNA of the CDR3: TGCAGCGTCGGCGCGGGACAGGAAGTCGGGGAGCTGTTTTTT.

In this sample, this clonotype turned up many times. CDR3 residues: CASSGAGTDTQYF. DNA for the CDR3: TGTGCCAGCAGCGGGGCGGGCACAGATACGCAGTATTTT. V is TRBV9 and J is TRBJ2-3; D ambiguous. The V and J ends lost 3 bases and 1 base respectively, with 6 bases between them. The length of the CDR3 is 13 residues. Looked up from germline, CDR1 is SGDLS and CDR2 is YYNGEE.

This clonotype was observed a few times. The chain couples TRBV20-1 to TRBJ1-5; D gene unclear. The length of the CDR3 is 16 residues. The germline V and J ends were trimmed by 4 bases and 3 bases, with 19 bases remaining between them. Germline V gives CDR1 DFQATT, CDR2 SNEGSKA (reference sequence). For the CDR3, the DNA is TGCAGTGCTAAGGTCGTTGGGCAGCGATACAATCAGCCCCAGCATTTT. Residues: CSAKVVGQRYNQPQHF.

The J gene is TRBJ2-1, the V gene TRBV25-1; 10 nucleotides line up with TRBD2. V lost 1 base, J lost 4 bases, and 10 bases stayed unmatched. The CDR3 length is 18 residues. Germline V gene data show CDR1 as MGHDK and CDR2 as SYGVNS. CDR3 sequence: CASSESLLTSGVYNEQFF. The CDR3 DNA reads TGTGCCAGCAGTGAATCCCTTCTTACTAGCGGGGTTTACAATGAGCAGTTCTTC.

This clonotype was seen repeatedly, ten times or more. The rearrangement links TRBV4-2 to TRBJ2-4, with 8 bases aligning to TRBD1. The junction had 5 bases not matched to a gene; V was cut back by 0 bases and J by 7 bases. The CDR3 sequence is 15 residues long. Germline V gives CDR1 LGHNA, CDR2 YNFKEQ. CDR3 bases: TGTGCCAGCAGCCAAGAGGGCAGGGGGCGGAACATTCAGTACTTC. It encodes CASSQEGRGRNIQYF.

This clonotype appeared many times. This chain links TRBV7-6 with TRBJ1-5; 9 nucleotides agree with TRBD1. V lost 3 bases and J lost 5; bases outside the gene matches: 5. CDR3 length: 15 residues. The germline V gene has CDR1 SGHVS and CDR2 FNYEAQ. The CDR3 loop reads CASSFGTGNYQPQHF. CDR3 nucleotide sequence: TGTGCCAGCAGCTTTGGGACAGGGAATTATCAGCCCCAGCATTTT.

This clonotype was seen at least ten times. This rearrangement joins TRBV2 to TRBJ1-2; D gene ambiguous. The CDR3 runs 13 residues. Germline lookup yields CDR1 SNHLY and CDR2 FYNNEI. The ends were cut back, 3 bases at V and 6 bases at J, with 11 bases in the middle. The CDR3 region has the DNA TGTGCCAGCAGTGAGGGTCGGAGTGATGGCTACACCTTC. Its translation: CASSEGRSDGYTF.

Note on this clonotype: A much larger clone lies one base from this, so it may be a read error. In DNA, the CDR3 is TGTGCCAGCAGTTACGTCCAGAGAAGGTCCTATAATTCACTCCTCCACTTT. Protein product: CASSYVQRRSYNSLLHF. The chain joins TRBV6-6 to TRBJ1-6; D is unresolved. The CDR3 is made up of 17 amino acids. CDR1 is MNHNY, CDR2 SVGAGI, per germline (reference sequence).

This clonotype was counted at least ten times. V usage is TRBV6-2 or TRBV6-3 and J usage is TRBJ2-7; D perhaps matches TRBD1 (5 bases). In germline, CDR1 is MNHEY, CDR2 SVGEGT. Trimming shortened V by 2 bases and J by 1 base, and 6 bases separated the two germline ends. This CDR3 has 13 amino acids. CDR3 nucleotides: TGTGCCAGCAGTTACCGGACATCCTACGAGCAGTACTTC. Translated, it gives CASSYRTSYEQYF.

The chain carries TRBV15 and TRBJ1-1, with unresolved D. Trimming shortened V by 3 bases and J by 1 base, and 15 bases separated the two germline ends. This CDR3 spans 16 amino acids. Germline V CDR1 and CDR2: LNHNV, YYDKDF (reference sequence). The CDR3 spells CATSRKEAHSNTEAFF. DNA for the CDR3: TGTGCCACCAGCAGGAAAGAGGCCCACTCGAACACTGAAGCTTTCTTT.

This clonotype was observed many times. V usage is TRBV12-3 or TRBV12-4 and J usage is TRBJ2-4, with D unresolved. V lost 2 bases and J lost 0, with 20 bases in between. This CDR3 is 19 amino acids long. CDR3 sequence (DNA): TGTGCCAGCAGTTTATACTCCCTGGGAACCCGAATAGCCAAAAACATTCAGTACTTC. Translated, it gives CASSLYSLGTRIAKNIQYF.

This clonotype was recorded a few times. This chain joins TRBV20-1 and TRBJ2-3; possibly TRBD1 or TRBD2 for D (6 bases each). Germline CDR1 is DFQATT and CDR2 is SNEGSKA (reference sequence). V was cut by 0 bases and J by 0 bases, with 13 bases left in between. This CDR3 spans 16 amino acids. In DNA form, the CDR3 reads TGCAGTGCTAGAGATTTTGGGGGGCTGAGCACAGATACGCAGTATTTT. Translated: CSARDFGGLSTDTQYF.

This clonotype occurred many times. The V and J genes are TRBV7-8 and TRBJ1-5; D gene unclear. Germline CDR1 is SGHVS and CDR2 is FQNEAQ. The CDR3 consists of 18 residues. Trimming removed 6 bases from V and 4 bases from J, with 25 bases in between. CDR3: CASSRSRGRAEPNQPQHF. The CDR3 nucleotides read TGTGCCAGCAGTCGGAGTCGGGGTAGGGCCGAACCTAATCAGCCCCAGCATTTT.

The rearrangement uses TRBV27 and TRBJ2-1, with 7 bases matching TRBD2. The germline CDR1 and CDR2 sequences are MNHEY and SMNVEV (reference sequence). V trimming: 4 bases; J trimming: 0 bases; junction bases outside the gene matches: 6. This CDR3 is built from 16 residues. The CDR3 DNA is TGTGCCAGCAGTTCCTTACGGGGGGTCTCCTACAATGAGCAGTTCTTC. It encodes CASSSLRGVSYNEQFF.

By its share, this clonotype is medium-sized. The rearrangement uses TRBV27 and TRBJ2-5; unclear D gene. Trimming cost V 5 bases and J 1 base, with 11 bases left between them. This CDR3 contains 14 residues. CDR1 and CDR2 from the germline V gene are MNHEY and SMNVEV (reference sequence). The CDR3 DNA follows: TGTGCCAGCAGTCCCCTTACTACCCAAGAGACCCAGTACTTC. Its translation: CASSPLTTQETQYF.

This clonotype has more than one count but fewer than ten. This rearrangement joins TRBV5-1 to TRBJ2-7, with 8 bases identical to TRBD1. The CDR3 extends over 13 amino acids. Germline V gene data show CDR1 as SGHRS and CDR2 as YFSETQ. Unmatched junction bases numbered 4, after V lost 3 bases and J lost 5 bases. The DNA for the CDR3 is TGCGCCAGCAGCTCGGACAGGGTACACGAGCAGTACTTC. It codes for CASSSDRVHEQYF.

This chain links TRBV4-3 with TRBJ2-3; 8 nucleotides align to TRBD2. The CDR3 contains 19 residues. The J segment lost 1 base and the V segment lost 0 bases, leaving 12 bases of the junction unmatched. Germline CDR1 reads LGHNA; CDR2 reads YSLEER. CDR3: CASSQDTATPGRGTDTQYF. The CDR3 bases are TGCGCCAGCAGCCAAGATACCGCAACCCCCGGGAGGGGCACAGATACGCAGTATTTT.